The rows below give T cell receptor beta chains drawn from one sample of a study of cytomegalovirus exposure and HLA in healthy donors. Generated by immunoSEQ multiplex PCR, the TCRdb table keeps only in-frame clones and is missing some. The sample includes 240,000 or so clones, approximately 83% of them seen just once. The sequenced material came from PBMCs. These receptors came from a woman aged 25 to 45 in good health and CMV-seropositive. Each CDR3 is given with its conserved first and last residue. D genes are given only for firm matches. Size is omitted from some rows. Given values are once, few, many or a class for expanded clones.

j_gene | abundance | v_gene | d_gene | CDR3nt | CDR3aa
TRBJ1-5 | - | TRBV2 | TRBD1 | TGTGCCAGCAGTGAGACAGGGTCCTTCGGCAATCAGCCCCAGCATTTT | CASSETGSFGNQPQHF
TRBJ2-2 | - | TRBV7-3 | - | TGTGCCAGCAGCTTATCCCTAGCGTATAACACCGGGGAGCTGTTTTTT | CASSLSLAYNTGELFF
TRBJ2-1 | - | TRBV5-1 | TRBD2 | TGCGCCAGCAGCTCACGACCGGGGGGCGGGACTAGCGGGAACAATGAGCAGTTCTTC | CASSSRPGGGTSGNNEQFF
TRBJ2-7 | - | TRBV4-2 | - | TGTGCCAGCAGCCGAGAAATGGACAGCTCAACCAGTTCCCTCTCCTACGAGCAGTACTTC | CASSREMDSSTSSLSYEQYF
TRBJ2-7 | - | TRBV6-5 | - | TGTGCCAGCAGTTACAACCGACAGGTTGCCTACGAGCAGTACTTC | CASSYNRQVAYEQYF
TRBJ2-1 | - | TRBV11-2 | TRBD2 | TGTGCCAGCAGCTTAGGAGCGGGAGGACACAATGAGCAGTTCTTC | CASSLGAGGHNEQFF
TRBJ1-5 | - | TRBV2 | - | TGTGCCAGCAGCACTACCTCGGGACATAGCAATCAGCCCCAGCATTTT | CASSTTSGHSNQPQHF
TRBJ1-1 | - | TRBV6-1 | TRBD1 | TGTGCCAGCAGTGAAGTGCCCACAAAGGGGGCCAAGGCTTTCTTT | CASSEVPTKGAKAFF
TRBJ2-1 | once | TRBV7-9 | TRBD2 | TGTGCCAGCAGCTCCCCGGGGGGGGTTTACAATGAGCAGTTCTTC | CASSSPGGVYNEQFF
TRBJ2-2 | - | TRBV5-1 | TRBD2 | TGCGCCAGCAGCTTTTACTTGGGAACAGGTAGTAGCGGGAGAAACACCGGGGAGCTGTTTTTT | CASSFYLGTGSSGRNTGELFF
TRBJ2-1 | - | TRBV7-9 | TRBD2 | TGTGCCAGCAGCTTAAGGGGACTAGAAGAGCAGTTCTTC | CASSLRGLEEQFF
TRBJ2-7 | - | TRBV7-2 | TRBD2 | TGTGCCAGCAGCTTACATGGACTAGTAACCCACGAGCAGTACTTC | CASSLHGLVTHEQYF
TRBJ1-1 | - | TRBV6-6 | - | TGTGCCAGCAGTTACTCCCAGGGCACTGAAGCTTTCTTT | CASSYSQGTEAFF
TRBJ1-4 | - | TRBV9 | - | TGTGCCAGCAGCATCGGGACTCTCGCAACTAATGAAAAACTGTTTTTT | CASSIGTLATNEKLFF
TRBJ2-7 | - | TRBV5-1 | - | TGCGCCAGCAGCACTCCGTCCTACGAGCAGTACTTC | CASSTPSYEQYF
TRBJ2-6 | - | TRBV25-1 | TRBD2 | TGTGCCAGCATTGCGGGAGGCGACTCTGGGGCCAACGTCCTGACTTTC | CASIAGGDSGANVLTF